The 4 T cell receptor beta chains below were found in one sample sequenced in a study of regulatory T cells in long-lasting Graves disease. Arm-PCR with iRepertoire HTBI primers amplified the CDR3 regions for these TCR beta libraries. TCRdb re-called the multiplex PCR reads with MiXCR, one entry per CDR3 protein. The table lists roughly 350,000 distinct CDR3 sequences, approximately 15% of them singletons. Regarding time point: newly diagnosed GD, antithyroid drugs for less than 3 months. From PBMCs, RNA was extracted and then used to make the TCR library. These data were also reused for a study on T cells in Graves' hyperthyroidism and ophthalmopathy.

The sequences come from peripheral blood mononuclear cells (PBMCs), collected at new diagnosis, from a patient treated with antithyroid drugs. These receptors were taken from a man aged 35-49 years with Graves disease.

Regarding this clonotype: A single base is all that separates this from a far larger clone, so a read error is likely. The gene calls are TRBV28 and TRBJ2-1; no clear D. This CDR3 has 13 residues. Trimming shortened V by 7 bases and J by 10 bases, and 17 bases separated the two germline ends. Germline lookup yields CDR1 MDHEN and CDR2 SYDVKM. The CDR3: CASTRDSVYEQFF. CDR3 nucleotide sequence: TGTGCCAGCACCCGAGACTCGGTCTACGAGCAGTTCTTC.

The chain recombines TRBV28 with TRBJ2-7, with D tentatively TRBD1 (6 bases). Germline V gives CDR1 MDHEN, CDR2 SYDVKM. Trimming cost V 2 bases and J 2 bases, with 13 bases left between them. CDR3 length equals 15 residues. The CDR3 loop reads CASSLRSGVPYEQYF. The CDR3 DNA is TGTGCCAGCAGTTTAAGGTCAGGGGTCCCCTACGAGCAGTACTTC.

This clonotype was counted at least ten times. The rearrangement uses TRBV6-2 or TRBV6-3 and TRBJ1-1; 7 positions match TRBD1. The CDR3 runs to 15 residues. The V gene end was trimmed by 2 bases and the J gene end by 3 bases; junction bases not matched to a gene: 6. Per the germline V gene, CDR1 is MNHEY and CDR2 is SVGEGT. Here the CDR3 reads CASSYPGQVHTEAFF. Written as DNA, the CDR3 is TGTGCCAGCAGTTACCCCGGACAGGTCCACACTGAAGCTTTCTTT.

CDR3 sequence reads: CSARVNPNTEAFF. CDR3 coding DNA: TGCAGTGCCCGGGTTAATCCGAACACTGAAGCTTTCTTT. This chain joins TRBV20-1 and TRBJ1-1; D unclear. The CDR3 runs to 13 residues. Deletions cut 6 bases from V and 1 base from J, with 12 bases between. Germline CDR1 and CDR2: DFQATT and SNEGSKA (reference sequence).